This TCR beta chain was captured in a study of cytomegalovirus exposure and HLA in healthy donors. The CDR3 is 13 residues long. Germline-derived CDR1 and CDR2 are MNHEY and SVGAGI. V was trimmed by 6 bases and J by 1 base, leaving 9 bases between them. 60 Vbeta and 13 Jbeta primers were used in PCR. Source study methods: In a later analysis, the count reached about 80 million unique TCR beta chains, with 10 million to 11 million shared. Sequencing was performed with immunoSEQ multiplex PCR; in TCRdb, only in-frame clones are kept and a portion is missing. V and J calls and clone size come straight from that table; D and trimming were deduced from the DNA. The repertoire holds roughly 180,000 clones, with approximately 84% as singletons.

This chain joins TRBV6-5 and TRBJ1-1; possible D gene TRBD1, 5 bases. Sequenced sample: PBMCs. The TCR comes from a man aged 30 to 39 in good health and CMV-seronegative. The CDR3 nucleotides read TGTGCCAGCAGAATTCAGGGGAACACTGAAGCTTTCTTT. Translated: CASRIQGNTEAFF.